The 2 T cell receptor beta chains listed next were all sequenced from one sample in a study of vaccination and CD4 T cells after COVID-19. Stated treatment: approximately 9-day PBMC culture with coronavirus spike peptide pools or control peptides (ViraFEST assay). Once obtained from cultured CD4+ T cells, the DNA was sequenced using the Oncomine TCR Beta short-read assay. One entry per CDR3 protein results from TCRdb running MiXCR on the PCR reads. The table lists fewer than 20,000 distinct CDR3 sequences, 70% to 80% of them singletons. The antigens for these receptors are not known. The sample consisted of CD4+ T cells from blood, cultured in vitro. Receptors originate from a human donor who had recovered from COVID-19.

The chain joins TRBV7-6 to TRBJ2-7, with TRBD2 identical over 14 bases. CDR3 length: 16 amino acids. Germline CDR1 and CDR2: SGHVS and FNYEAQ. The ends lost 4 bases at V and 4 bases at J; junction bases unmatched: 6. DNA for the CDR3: TGTGCCAGCAGCTCCGGGACTAGCGGGAGTATATACGAGCAGTACTTC. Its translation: CASSSGTSGSIYEQYF.

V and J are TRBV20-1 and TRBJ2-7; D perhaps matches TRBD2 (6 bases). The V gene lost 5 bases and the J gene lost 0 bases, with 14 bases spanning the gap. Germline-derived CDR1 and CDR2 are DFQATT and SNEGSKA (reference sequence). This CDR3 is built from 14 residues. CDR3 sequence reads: CSAPDAGSSYEQYF. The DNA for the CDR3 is TGCAGTGCTCCCGACGCGGGGAGCTCCTACGAGCAGTACTTC.